The clone carrying this TCR beta chain was picked up one time. The record originates from a study of blood T cell repertoires in COVID-19. Study in general: The origin of the acute and convalescent COVID-19 samples was the United States, Italy and Spain.

Trimming left V 4 bases short and J 3 bases short, with 18 bases between. Germline CDR1 reads GTSNPN; CDR2 reads SVGIG (reference sequence). This CDR3 region has 15 residues. It was during active infection that Seattle patients were enrolled and then longitudinally followed. Sequencing was performed with immunoSEQ multiplex PCR; in TCRdb, only in-frame clones are kept and a portion is missing. The table lists 290,000 or so clones, approximately 90% of them singletons, with 2.2% in the top ten. The chain uses TRBV30 and TRBJ1-1; D not certain. Sequencing input: peripheral blood. This TCR was recovered from a woman aged 25-40 years with COVID-19, enrolled during active disease. As DNA, the CDR3 is TGTGCCTGGACAGGTCCCCACTTGGTGGACACTGAAGCTTTCTTT. This sequence encodes CAWTGPHLVDTEAFF.